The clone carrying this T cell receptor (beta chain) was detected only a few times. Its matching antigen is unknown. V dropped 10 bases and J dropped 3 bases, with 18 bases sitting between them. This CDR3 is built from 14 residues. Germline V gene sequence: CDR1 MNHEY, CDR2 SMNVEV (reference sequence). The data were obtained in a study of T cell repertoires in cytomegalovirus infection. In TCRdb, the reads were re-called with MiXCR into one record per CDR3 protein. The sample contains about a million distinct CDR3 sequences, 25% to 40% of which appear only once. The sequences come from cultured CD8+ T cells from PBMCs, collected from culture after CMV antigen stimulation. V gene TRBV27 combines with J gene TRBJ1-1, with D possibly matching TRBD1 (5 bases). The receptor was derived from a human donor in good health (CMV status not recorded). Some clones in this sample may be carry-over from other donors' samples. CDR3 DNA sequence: TGTGCCATTAAGGCGGGGGGTTCATACACTGAAGCTTTCTTT. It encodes CAIKAGGSYTEAFF.